This T cell receptor beta chain was captured in a study of blood T cell repertoires in COVID-19. Overall study context: The study drew acute and convalescent COVID-19 samples from the United States, Italy and Spain.

Germline values: CDR1 SGDLS, CDR2 YYNGEE. The CDR3 extends over 15 amino acids. V dropped 0 bases and J dropped 1 base, with 8 bases sitting between them. Original analysis: Reference gene primer amplification yielded estimated nucleated cell counts. Sequencing was performed with immunoSEQ multiplex PCR; in TCRdb, only in-frame clones are kept and a portion is missing. The DNA was the basis for D and trimming; V, J and clone size are from that table. The sample contains fewer than 350,000 clones, 85% of which appear only once. Participants spanned ages about 18 to 90 years and resided in around 25 US areas.

J is TRBJ2-1 and V is TRBV9; TRBD1 is a possible D gene (6 bases). The sample consisted of PBMCs or T cells enriched from blood (not recorded which). This clonotype was obtained from a woman aged 25 to 39 who had been exposed to COVID-19. CDR3 sequence (DNA): TGTGCCAGCAGCGTAGAAGGGACATCCTACAATGAGCAGTTCTTC. Translation: CASSVEGTSYNEQFF.